This TCR beta chain was retrieved from a study of CD8+ T cells in alopecia areata. Study in general: Administration of oral tofacitinib to treated patients was at 5 to 10 mg twice daily. The percentage of affected scalp area served as the score of severity for treated patients.

Stated treatment: oral pan-JAK inhibitor, 5-10 mg twice daily. It was from alopecia areata patients that lesional scalp punch biopsies and peripheral blood were collected. Sequencing used cDNA as its template, made by extracting RNA and reverse transcribing it. Using immunoSEQ multiplex PCR, the repertoire was profiled, and TCRdb retains in-frame clones only, with some absent. Of more than 90,000 clones in the sample, approximately 54% were seen once. Concerning this clone itself: One junction end disagrees with the germline gene, perhaps due to a read error.

The germline V gene has CDR1 LNHNV and CDR2 YYDKDF (reference sequence). The CDR3 sequence is 14 residues long. V is TRBV15 and J is TRBJ2-5; D is possibly TRBD1 (5 bases). Material: CD8+ T cells sorted from blood, obtained at week 24, from a patient treated with tofacitinib. The TCR was taken from a human donor with alopecia areata. CDR3 region: CATSPRRAQEAQYF. CDR3 sequence (DNA): TGTGCCACCAGCCCCCGCAGGGCCCAAGAGGCCCAGTACTTC.